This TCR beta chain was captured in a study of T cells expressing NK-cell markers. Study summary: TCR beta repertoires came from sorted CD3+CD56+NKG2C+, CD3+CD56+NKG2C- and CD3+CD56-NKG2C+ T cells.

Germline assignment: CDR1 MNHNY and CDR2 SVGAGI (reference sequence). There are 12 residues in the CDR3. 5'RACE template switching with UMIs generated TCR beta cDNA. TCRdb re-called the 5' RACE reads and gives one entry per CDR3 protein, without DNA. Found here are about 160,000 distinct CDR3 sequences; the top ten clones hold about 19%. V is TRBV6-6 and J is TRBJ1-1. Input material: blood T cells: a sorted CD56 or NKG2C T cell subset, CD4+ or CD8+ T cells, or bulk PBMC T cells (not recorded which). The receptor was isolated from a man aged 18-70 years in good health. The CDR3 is CASGYPDTEAFF.